The 4 T cell receptor beta chains listed next were all sequenced from one sample in a study of tumor-infiltrating lymphocytes in primary liver carcinoma (dated by TCRdb to 2015 to 2018). Total RNA and DNA were co-extracted without cell sorting from approximately 20-30 mg of bulk tissue using the AllPrep DNA/RNA mini kit. The data were produced on an Illumina HiSeq 2500. TCRbeta-specific cDNA was reverse-transcribed from 500 ng total RNA using a constant-region primer and ProtoScript II reverse transcriptase. TCRbeta libraries were built with three nested multiplex PCR rounds, a slightly modified ARM-PCR procedure. Each of the first two PCR rounds ran for 9 to 11 cycles using multiplex TRBV1-TRBV30 forward primers together with a Cbeta reverse primer. TCRdb passed the public sequencing reads through fastp at Q25 and MiXCR, retaining productive beta sequences. All rows with the same CDR3 protein become a single entry with the most common DNA and genes. For this sample there are around 100,000 distinct CDR3 sequences; 55% to 70% appear just once. Over 9.5% of the sample rests with the top ten.

Sequenced material: liver tumor tissue from sampling region 5. The cell subset or site label here, explained by the study, means: tumor region T5, tumor centre. The source is a woman aged 55-69 years with primary liver carcinoma and hepatitis B virus infection.

Comments on this clonotype: Because it lacks the conserved phenylalanine or tryptophan at the end, this CDR3 is likely a read error. The chain has TRBV13 and TRBJ1-3, with a possible D match to TRBD1 (6 bases). CDR1 is PRHDT and CDR2 is FYEKMQ in the germline V gene (reference sequence). V was shortened by 4 bases and J by 4 bases, with 11 bases between the two germline ends. CDR3 size: 14 residues. CDR3 protein: CASSSRGFGNTIYL. CDR3 DNA sequence: TGTGCCAGCAGCTCCAGGGGTTTCGGAAACACCATATATCTT.

This clonotype has ten or more counts. This chain uses TRBV10-3 with TRBJ2-1; the match to TRBD2 covers 9 bases. This CDR3 contains 16 residues. The junction had 9 bases not matched to a gene; V was cut back by 2 bases and J by 7 bases. Germline V gene sequence: CDR1 ENHRY, CDR2 SYGVKD. The CDR3 DNA is TGTGCCATCAGTGAGGGTAGCGGGAGCGGTGATAATGAGCAGTTCTTC. Its protein product is CAISEGSGSGDNEQFF.

This clonotype has at least ten counts. This chain joins TRBV6-6 and TRBJ2-1; D remains ambiguous. Trimming pared 5 bases from V and 10 bases from J, leaving 21 bases between. In germline, CDR1 is MNHNY, CDR2 SVGAGI (reference sequence). This CDR3 contains 15 residues. Here the CDR3 DNA reads TGTGCCAGCAGTCCCCGACCCCCCAGCGTGTCGGAGCAGTTCTTC. Encoded protein: CASSPRPPSVSEQFF.

There are many counts of this clonotype. The chain joins TRBV5-5 to TRBJ2-1, with D possibly matching TRBD2 (5 bases). Germline loops: CDR1 SGHKS, CDR2 YYEKEE (reference sequence). V lost 4 bases to trimming and J lost 0 bases, with 14 bases between them. The CDR3 is made up of 16 amino acids. The CDR3 coding sequence is TGTGCCAGCAGCCTTTTGCGAGGGAGCTCCTACAATGAGCAGTTCTTC. Amino acid sequence: CASSLLRGSSYNEQFF.